Each of the 9 T cell receptor beta chains below was sequenced from the same sample in a study of Ad26.COV2.S vaccination and SARS-CoV-2 variants. Clones were read by immunoSEQ multiplex PCR, and TCRdb kept only the in-frame ones, dropping some. Of 400,000 or so clones in the sample, about nine tenths are singletons; the top ten hold 3.5%. Treatment in this sample: roughly 18 received Ad26.COV2.S at low or high dose, single or two shots; about 5 received placebo; per-sample allocation not given. The investigators took samples on day 63 after the first vaccine or placebo injection. The sample here was peripheral blood, taken in a trial of Ad26.COV2.S vaccine versus placebo. The receptors here all came from a person aged 18-60 years who received the Ad26.COV2.S COVID-19 vaccine or a placebo.

V is TRBV19 and J is TRBJ1-5; D gene uncertain. Germline assignment: CDR1 LNHDA and CDR2 SQIVND (reference sequence). The CDR3 is 14 residues long. V was trimmed by 3 bases and J by 2 bases, leaving 8 bases between them. The CDR3 DNA reads TGTGCCAGTAGTATCCGCATTGGCAATCAGCCCCAGCATTTT. Protein product: CASSIRIGNQPQHF.

This sequence joins TRBV5-5 and TRBJ2-5; D is unclear. The CDR3 is made up of 15 amino acids. Deletions cut 0 bases from V and 0 bases from J, with 9 bases between. Germline CDR1 SGHKS, CDR2 YYEKEE (reference sequence). The CDR3 region has the DNA TGTGCCAGCAGCTTGGATTGGGCCTACCAAGAGACCCAGTACTTC. Translation gives CASSLDWAYQETQYF.

The J gene is TRBJ1-6, the V gene TRBV10-3, with 7 bases that match TRBD1. The length of the CDR3 is 14 residues. With V trimmed by 7 bases and J by 6 bases, 6 bases remained unmatched. Germline loops: CDR1 ENHRY, CDR2 SYGVKD. CDR3: CAIKTGAINSPLHF. The CDR3 nucleotides read TGTGCCATCAAAACAGGGGCCATTAATTCACCCCTCCACTTT.

This clone occurred a few times. The chain carries TRBV29-1 and TRBJ1-2, with a possible D match to TRBD1 (5 bases). Per germline, CDR1 SQVTM and CDR2 ANQGSEA. V lost 3 bases and J lost 2, with 10 bases in between. This CDR3 has 13 amino acids. The CDR3 region is CSVEVQANYGYTF. CDR3 DNA: TGCAGCGTTGAGGTACAGGCGAACTATGGCTACACCTTC. Full variable domain (missing parts from reference TRBV29-1 and TRBJ1-2): SAVISQKPSRDICQRGTSLTIQCQVDSQVTMMFWYRQQPGQSLTLIATANQGSEATYESGFVIDKFPISRPNLTFSTLTVSNMSPEDSSIYLCSVEVQANYGYTFGSGTRLTVV.

The V and J genes are TRBV5-4 and TRBJ2-1; 8 positions match TRBD1. The CDR3 has 15 amino acids. V lost 1 base and J lost 5; bases outside the gene matches: 5. CDR1 and CDR2 (germline): SGHNT, YYREEE (reference sequence). The CDR3 loop is CASSLPGGIHNEQFF. In DNA, the CDR3 is TGTGCCAGCAGCTTGCCAGGGGGCATTCACAATGAGCAGTTCTTC.

This chain links TRBV6-1 with TRBJ1-5, with D possibly matching TRBD1 (6 bases). The CDR3 runs to 18 residues. CDR1 is MNHNS and CDR2 is SASEGT in the germline V gene. Trimming left V 4 bases short and J 7 bases short, with 26 bases between. CDR3 in DNA: TGTGCCAGCAGTGTTTCCTTGGACAGCTTCTTATCGCCACAGCCCCAGCATTTT. Its protein is CASSVSLDSFLSPQPQHF.

This chain connects TRBV5-4 to TRBJ2-6; D not certain. The CDR3 runs to 14 residues. The germline CDR1 and CDR2 sequences are SGHNT and YYREEE (reference sequence). Trimming took 0 bases from V and 2 from J, leaving 3 bases between them. In DNA, the CDR3 is TGTGCCAGCAGCTTGGACGCTGGGGCCAACGTCCTGACTTTC. Its translation is CASSLDAGANVLTF.

The rearrangement joins TRBV19 to TRBJ1-6, with D unresolved. Germline CDR1 is LNHDA and CDR2 is SQIVND (reference sequence). Deletions cut 5 bases from V and 7 bases from J, with 6 bases between. The CDR3 sequence is 12 residues long. The CDR3 DNA follows: TGTGCCAGTAGTGGACGGAATTCACCCCTCCACTTT. It translates to CASSGRNSPLHF.

The J gene is TRBJ2-2, the V gene TRBV18; no clear D gene. Germline lookup yields CDR1 KGHSH and CDR2 LQKENI. The CDR3 totals 15 residues. The V end lost 6 bases, the J end lost 0 bases, and 11 bases lay between the germline ends. The CDR3 DNA follows: TGTGCCAGCTCGCGGACGTATTCGAACACCGGGGAGCTGTTTTTT. It codes for CASSRTYSNTGELFF.